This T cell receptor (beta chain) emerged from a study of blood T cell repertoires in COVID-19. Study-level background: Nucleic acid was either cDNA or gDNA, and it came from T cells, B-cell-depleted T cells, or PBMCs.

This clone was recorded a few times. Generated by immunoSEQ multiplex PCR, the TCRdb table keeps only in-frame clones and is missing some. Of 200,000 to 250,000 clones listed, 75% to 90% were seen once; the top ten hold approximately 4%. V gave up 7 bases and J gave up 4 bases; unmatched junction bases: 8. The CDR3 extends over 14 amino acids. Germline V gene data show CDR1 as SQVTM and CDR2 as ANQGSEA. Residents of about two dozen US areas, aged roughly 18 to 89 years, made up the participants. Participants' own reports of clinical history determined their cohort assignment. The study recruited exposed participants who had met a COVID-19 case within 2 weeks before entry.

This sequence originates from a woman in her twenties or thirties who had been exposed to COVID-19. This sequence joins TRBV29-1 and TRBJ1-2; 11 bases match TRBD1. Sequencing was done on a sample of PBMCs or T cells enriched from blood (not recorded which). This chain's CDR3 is CSAYGTGGIYGYTF. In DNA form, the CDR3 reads TGCAGCGCCTACGGGACAGGGGGGATCTATGGCTACACCTTC.